This TCR beta chain comes out of a study of blood T cell repertoires in COVID-19. Study details: Sites in the United States, Italy and Spain provided acute and convalescent COVID-19 samples.

Assay: immunoSEQ multiplex PCR; the TCRdb copy retains only in-frame clones and omits some. The table includes a few hundred thousand clones, about 87% detected once. Donors were grouped by their self-reported clinical history. The V end lost 6 bases, the J end lost 2 bases, and 8 bases lay between the germline ends. Germline V CDR1 and CDR2: SQVTM, ANQGSEA. This CDR3 spans 11 amino acids. This clonotype was obtained from a woman in her forties or fifties who had recovered from COVID-19. The J gene is TRBJ2-7, the V gene TRBV29-1; D perhaps matches TRBD1 (5 bases). The sequencing input was PBMCs or T cells enriched from blood (not recorded which). The CDR3 region has the DNA TGCAGCGTAGCGACAGCCTACGAGCAGTACTTC. Encoded protein: CSVATAYEQYF.